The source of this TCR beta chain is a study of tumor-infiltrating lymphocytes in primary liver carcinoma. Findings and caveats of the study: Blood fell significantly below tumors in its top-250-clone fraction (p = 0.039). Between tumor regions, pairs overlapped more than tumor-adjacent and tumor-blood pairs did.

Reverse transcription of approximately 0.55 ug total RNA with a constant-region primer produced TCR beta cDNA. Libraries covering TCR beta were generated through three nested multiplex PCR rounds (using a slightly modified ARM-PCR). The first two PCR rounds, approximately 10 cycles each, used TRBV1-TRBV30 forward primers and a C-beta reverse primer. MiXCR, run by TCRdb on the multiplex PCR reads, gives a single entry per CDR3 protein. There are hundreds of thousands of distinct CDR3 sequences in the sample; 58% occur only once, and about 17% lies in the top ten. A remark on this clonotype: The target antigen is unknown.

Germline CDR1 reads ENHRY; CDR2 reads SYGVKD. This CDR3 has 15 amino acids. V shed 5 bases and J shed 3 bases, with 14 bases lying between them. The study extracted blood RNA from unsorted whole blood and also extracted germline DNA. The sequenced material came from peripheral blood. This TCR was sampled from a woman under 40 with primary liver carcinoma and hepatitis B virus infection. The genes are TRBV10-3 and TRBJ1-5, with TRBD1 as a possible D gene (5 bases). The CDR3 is CAISPYGHSNQPQHF. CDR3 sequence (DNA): TGTGCCATCAGTCCCTACGGACATTCCAATCAGCCCCAGCATTTT.